A selection of T cell receptor beta chains follows, all from one sample in a study of blood T cell repertoires in COVID-19. Some clones are missing from TCRdb's copy, which holds only in-frame ones; the method was immunoSEQ multiplex PCR. The data show over 75,000 clones, roughly nine tenths seen once. The sample comprised peripheral blood. These receptors all stem from a woman at least 80 years old with active COVID-19. Both conserved end residues are part of each CDR3. D genes are given only for firm matches.

V	D	J	CDR3	DNA
TRBV28	TRBD2	TRBJ2-1	CASSLGLAGSEQFF	TGTGCCAGCAGTTTAGGACTAGCGGGGAGTGAGCAGTTCTTC
TRBV7-2	TRBD2	TRBJ2-7	CASSSARGAGAAYEQYF	TGTGCCAGCAGCTCGGCCCGTGGTGCGGGAGCTGCCTACGAGCAGTACTTC
TRBV4-2	-	TRBJ1-4	CASSQDTPHTPTNEKLFF	TGTGCCAGCAGCCAAGACACCCCGCACACGCCAACTAATGAAAAACTGTTTTTT
TRBV5-5	-	TRBJ1-1	CASSLEAHGGTEAFF	TGTGCCAGCAGCTTGGAGGCTCACGGAGGCACTGAAGCTTTCTTT
TRBV6-5	TRBD1	TRBJ2-3	CASKIGQGAVDTQYF	TGTGCCAGCAAGATAGGACAGGGGGCTGTAGATACGCAGTATTTT
TRBV5-5	-	TRBJ2-3	CASSFQGSTDTQYF	TGTGCCAGCAGCTTCCAGGGAAGCACAGATACGCAGTATTTT
TRBV19	-	TRBJ2-1	CASSSVRSGYYNEQFF	TGTGCCAGTAGTAGTGTTAGAAGCGGGTACTACAATGAGCAGTTCTTC
TRBV9	-	TRBJ2-1	CASSPRSGSYNEQFF	TGTGCCAGCAGTCCCCGCTCCGGGTCTTACAATGAGCAGTTCTTC
TRBV3-1/TRBV3-2	-	TRBJ2-7	CASRQGYEQYF	TGTGCCAGCAGGCAGGGCTACGAGCAGTACTTC
TRBV7-8	-	TRBJ1-2	CASSLGLPDTNYGYTF	TGTGCCAGCAGCTTAGGTCTCCCAGATACTAACTATGGCTACACCTTC
TRBV27	-	TRBJ2-6	CASSTLGANVLTF	TGTGCCAGCAGTACTCTGGGCGCCAACGTCCTGACTTTC